This TCR beta chain was documented in a study of OX40 agonist ivuxolimab in advanced cancers. Across the whole study: Ivuxolimab, which patients received intravenously every 2 weeks, was dosed at 0.01 to 10 mg/kg. Findings of the study overall: In general, CD8+ T cells held more expanded clones than CD4+ did, on average.

Of note for this clone: The antigen is not known.

Generated by immunoSEQ multiplex PCR, the TCRdb table keeps only in-frame clones and is missing some. This sample yields about 69,000 clones, of which over 65% are seen a single time; approximately 6.1% belongs to the top ten. V lost 0 bases, J lost 4 bases, and 10 bases lay in between. From germline, CDR1 is SGHKS and CDR2 YYEKEE (reference sequence). There are 15 residues in the CDR3. This chain connects TRBV5-5 to TRBJ2-2, with D possibly being TRBD1 or TRBD2 (5 bases each). The specimen comprised CD4+ or CD8+ T cells sorted from blood, sampled in a trial of the OX40 agonist ivuxolimab. This sequence was found in an adult with an advanced solid tumor such as melanoma, head and neck, liver or kidney cancer. This CDR3 reads CASSLDPGSTGELFF. The DNA of the CDR3 is TGTGCCAGCAGCTTGGATCCAGGGAGCACCGGGGAGCTGTTTTTT.